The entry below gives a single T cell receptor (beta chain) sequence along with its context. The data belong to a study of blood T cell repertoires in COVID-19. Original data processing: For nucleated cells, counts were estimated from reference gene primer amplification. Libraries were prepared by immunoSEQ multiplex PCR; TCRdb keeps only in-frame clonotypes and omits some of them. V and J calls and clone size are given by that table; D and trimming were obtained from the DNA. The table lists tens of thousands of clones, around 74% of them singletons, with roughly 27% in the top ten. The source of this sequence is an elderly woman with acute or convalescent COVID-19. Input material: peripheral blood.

The CDR3 DNA reads as TGTGCCAGCAGCTTAGGTCTAGCGGGAGGTCTCAATGAGCAGTTCTTC. Translation gives CASSLGLAGGLNEQFF. V usage is TRBV7-3 and J usage is TRBJ2-1, with 11 bases identical to TRBD2. The V gene's germline CDR1 is SGHTA and CDR2 FQGTGA. J gave up 6 bases and V 2 bases, and 6 bases lay outside the gene matches. CDR3 size: 16 residues.